This T cell receptor beta chain was observed in a study of cytomegalovirus exposure and HLA in healthy donors. A note on this clone: Its antigen is unknown.

Study results and limitations: Accurate prediction of HLA-A and HLA-B alleles (for most subjects) was reportedly achieved from TCR beta sequences.

V lost 6 bases, J lost 4 bases, and 10 bases lay in between. This CDR3 contains 13 residues. From germline, CDR1 is MNHNS and CDR2 SASEGT. Primers: 60 Vbeta forward and 13 Jbeta reverse. Only in-frame clones appear in the TCRdb table, and some are missing; sequencing was by immunoSEQ multiplex PCR. The sample lists roughly 120,000 clones, roughly two thirds seen once, with roughly 8.7% in the top ten. The sequenced sample was PBMCs. The genes are TRBV6-1 and TRBJ2-1; a weak D match, TRBD1 (6 bases). The TCR sequence derives from a man between 18 and 35 years old in good health and CMV-seropositive. CDR3 sequence: CASSLDSYNEQFF. The CDR3 region has the DNA TGTGCCAGCAGCCTGGACAGTTACAATGAGCAGTTCTTC.